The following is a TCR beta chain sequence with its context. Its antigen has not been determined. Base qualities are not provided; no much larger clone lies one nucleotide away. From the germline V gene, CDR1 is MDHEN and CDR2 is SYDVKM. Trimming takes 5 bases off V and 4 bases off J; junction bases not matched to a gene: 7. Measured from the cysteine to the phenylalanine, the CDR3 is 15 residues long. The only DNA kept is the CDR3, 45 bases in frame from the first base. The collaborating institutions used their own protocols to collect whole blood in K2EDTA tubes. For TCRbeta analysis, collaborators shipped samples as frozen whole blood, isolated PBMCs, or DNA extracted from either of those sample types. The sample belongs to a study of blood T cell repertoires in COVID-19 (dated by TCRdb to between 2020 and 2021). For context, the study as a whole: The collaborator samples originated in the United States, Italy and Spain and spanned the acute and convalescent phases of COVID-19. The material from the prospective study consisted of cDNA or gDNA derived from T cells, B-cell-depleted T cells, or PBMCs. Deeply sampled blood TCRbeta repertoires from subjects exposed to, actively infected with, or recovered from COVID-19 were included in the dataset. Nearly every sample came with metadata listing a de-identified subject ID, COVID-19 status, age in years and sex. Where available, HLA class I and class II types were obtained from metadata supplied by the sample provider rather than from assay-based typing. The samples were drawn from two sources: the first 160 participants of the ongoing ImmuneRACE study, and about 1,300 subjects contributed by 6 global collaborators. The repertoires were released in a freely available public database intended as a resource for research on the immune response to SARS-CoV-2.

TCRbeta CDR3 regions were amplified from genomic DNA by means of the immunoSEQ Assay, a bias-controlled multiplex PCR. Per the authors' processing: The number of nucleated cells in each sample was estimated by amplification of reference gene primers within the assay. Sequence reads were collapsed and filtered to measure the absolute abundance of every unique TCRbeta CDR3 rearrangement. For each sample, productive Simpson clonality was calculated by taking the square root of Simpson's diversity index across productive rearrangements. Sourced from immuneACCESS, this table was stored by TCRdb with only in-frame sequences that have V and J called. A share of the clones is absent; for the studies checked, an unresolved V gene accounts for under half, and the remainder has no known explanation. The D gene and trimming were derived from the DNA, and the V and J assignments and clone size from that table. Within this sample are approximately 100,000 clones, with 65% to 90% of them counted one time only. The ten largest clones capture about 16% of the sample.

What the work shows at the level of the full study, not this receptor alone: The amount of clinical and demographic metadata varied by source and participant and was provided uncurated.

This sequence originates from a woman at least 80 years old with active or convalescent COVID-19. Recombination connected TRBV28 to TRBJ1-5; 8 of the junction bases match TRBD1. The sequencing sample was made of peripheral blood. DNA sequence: TGTGCCAGCAGTCGCCGGACAGGGACGAATCAGCCCCAGCATTTT. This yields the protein CASSRRTGTNQPQHF. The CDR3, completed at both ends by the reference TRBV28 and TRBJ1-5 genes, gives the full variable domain DVKVTQSSRYLVKRTGEKVFLECVQDMDHENMFWYRQDPGLGLRLIYFSYDVKMKEKGDIPEGYSVSREKKERFSLILESASTNQTSMYLCASSRRTGTNQPQHFGDGTRLSIL.